The T cell receptor (beta chain) described here comes from a study of CD8 T cells in ankylosing spondylitis. V was pared by 3 bases and J by 0 bases, with 6 bases between. Germline CDR1 reads SGDLS; CDR2 reads YYNGEE. This CDR3 spans 13 amino acids. This clonotype showed up many times. Its matching antigen is unknown. It was by quantitative 5'-RACE with molecular barcodes that TCR beta libraries were made. TCRdb called the 5' RACE reads again in MiXCR, with one record for every CDR3 protein. The table lists tens of thousands of distinct CDR3 sequences, under 4.5% of them singletons, with roughly 4.2% in the top ten. Study conclusions and caveats: The authors found the disease-linked clones to be CD8+ and relatively rare in peripheral blood. Blood from ankylosing spondylitis patients appeared to carry a characteristic roughly 8-variant TCR beta motif.

The sequenced sample consisted of blood, either unsorted or a sorted T cell fraction (not recorded which). The TCR originated in a female donor with ankylosing spondylitis or in good health (not recorded which). The V gene is TRBV9, the J gene TRBJ2-5; D not certain. Here the CDR3 reads CASSAFDQETQYF. The CDR3, as DNA: TGTGCCAGCAGCGCCTTTGACCAAGAGACCCAGTACTTC.